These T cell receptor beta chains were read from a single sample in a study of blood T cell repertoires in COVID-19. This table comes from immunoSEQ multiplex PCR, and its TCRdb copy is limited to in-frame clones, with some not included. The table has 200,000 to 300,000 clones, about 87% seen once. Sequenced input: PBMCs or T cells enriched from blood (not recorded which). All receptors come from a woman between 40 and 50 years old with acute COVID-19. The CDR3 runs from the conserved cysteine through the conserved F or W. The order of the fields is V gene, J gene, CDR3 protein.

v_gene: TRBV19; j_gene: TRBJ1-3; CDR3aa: CASIVTGGNTIYF
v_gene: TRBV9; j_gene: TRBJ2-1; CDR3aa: CASSVEGGRDNEQFF
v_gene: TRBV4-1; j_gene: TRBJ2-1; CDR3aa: CASSQELLSDRGNYNEQFF
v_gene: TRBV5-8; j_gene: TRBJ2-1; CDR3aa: CASSLVGVGSRHGEQFF
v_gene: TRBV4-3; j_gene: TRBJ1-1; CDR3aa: CASSQDQNMNTEAFF
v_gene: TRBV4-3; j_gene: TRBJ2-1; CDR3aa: CASSQTSGGAYEQFF
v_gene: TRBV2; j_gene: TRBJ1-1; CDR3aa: CASRGTGRGNTEAFF
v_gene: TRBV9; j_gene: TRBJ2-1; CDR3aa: CASSVGGSFDEQFF
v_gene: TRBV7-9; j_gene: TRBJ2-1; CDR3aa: CASSRQGFWDEQFF
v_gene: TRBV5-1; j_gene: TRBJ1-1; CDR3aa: CASGRSTAFEAFF
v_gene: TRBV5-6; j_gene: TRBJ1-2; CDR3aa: CASSLARGRASGYTF
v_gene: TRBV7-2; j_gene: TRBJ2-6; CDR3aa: CASRRYRAGANVLTF
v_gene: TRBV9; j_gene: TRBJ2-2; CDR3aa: CASSGGAGGNTGELFF
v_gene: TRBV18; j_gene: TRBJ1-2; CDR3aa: CASSPDRVYGYTF
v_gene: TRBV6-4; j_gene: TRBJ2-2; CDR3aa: CASSSHGAVTGELFF
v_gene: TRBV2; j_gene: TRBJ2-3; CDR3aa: CASRGGAVHTQYF
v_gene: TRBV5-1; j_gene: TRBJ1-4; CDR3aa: CASSHGTGTNEKLFF
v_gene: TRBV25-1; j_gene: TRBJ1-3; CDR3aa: CASSEEKSGNTIYF